A selection of T cell receptor beta chains follows, all from one sample in a study of CD8+CD57+ T cells in acquired aplastic anemia. MiXCR was run by TCRdb on the reads, yielding one entry per CDR3 protein. Of about 270,000 distinct CDR3 sequences detected, 55% to 60% appear once; the ten largest clones hold approximately 8%. Sequencing was performed on sorted CD4+, CD8+, or CD8+CD57+ T cells (not recorded which) from PBMCs. These receptors were collected from a human donor with severe aplastic anemia or a healthy control (not recorded which). Each CDR3 is given with its conserved first and last residue. D genes are given only for firm matches. Where a row states a size, it is once, few, many or the class of an expanded clone; other rows omit it.

clone_size,j_call,v_call,d_call,cdr3_nt,cdr3_aa
many,TRBJ2-5,TRBV12-3/TRBV12-4,.,TGTGCCAGCAGTTTTCCCCAAACGACCCAGTACTTC,CASSFPQTTQYF
.,TRBJ1-6,TRBV20-1,.,TGCAGTGCTAGATCAAGGGGAGGGATAGATTCACCCCTCCACTTT,CSARSRGGIDSPLHF
.,TRBJ1-1,TRBV20-1,TRBD1,TGCAGTGCTAGAGATGGAACAGGGGCGCAGGAAGCTTTCTTT,CSARDGTGAQEAFF
.,TRBJ2-7,TRBV7-2,.,TGTGCCAGCAGCTTAGGCACAAAGCCCTCCTACGAGCAGTACTTC,CASSLGTKPSYEQYF
.,TRBJ2-6,TRBV5-6,.,TGTGCCAGCAGCTTCTACCAAATGGACGGGGCCAACGTCCCGACTTTC,CASSFYQMDGANVPTF
.,TRBJ2-7,TRBV7-7,.,TGTGCTAGCAGCTTCGGCGGGAAGGGCTACGAGCAGTACTTC,CASSFGGKGYEQYF
.,TRBJ1-6,TRBV9,.,TGTGCCAGCAGCGTAGAAGGTGTGGGAAATTCACCCCTCCACTTT,CASSVEGVGNSPLHF
many,TRBJ1-2,TRBV2,.,TGTGCCAGCAGTGAAGCGACAGGAGGGTATGGCTACACCTTC,CASSEATGGYGYTF
.,TRBJ2-2,TRBV24-1,TRBD1,TGTGCCACCAGTCCGACGACAGGGTATAACACCGGGGAGCTGTTTTTT,CATSPTTGYNTGELFF
many,TRBJ2-7,TRBV20-1,.,TGCAGTGCTAGAGAGATTTTCGAGCAGTACTTC,CSAREIFEQYF
.,TRBJ2-7,TRBV12-3/TRBV12-4,TRBD2,TGTGCCAGCAGTGCCCGCAGCGGGGGGCGGTCAGAGCAGTACTTC,CASSARSGGRSEQYF
.,TRBJ2-1,TRBV11-1,TRBD1,TGTGCCAGCGCCTACGGGACAGGGGGCTACAATGAGCAGTTCTTC,CASAYGTGGYNEQFF
.,TRBJ2-5,TRBV7-2,.,TGTGCCAGCAGCACCTCCGCCTCTCAGGGGACCCAGTACTTC,CASSTSASQGTQYF
few,TRBJ2-7,TRBV7-9,.,TGTGCCAGCAGCTTAGCGAGAGGGATTGGGGAGCAGTATTTC,CASSLARGIGEQYF
.,TRBJ1-1,TRBV7-2,.,TGTGCCAGCAGCTCGGTGGAAGGGAGCACTGAAGCTTTCTTT,CASSSVEGSTEAFF
many,TRBJ2-5,TRBV5-6,.,TGTGCCAGCAGCTTGGTAGACAGCCAAGAGACCCAGTACTTC,CASSLVDSQETQYF
many,TRBJ2-1,TRBV20-1,TRBD1,TGCAGTGCTAGGACAGGGAGCTCCTACAATGAGCAGTTCTTC,CSARTGSSYNEQFF
.,TRBJ2-2,TRBV20-1,TRBD1,TGCAGTGCGCCCGGGACAGCGAACACCGGGGAGCTGTTTTTT,CSAPGTANTGELFF
.,TRBJ1-1,TRBV5-1,.,TGCGCCAGCAGCTTTGTCGACGTGAACACTGAAGCTTTCTTT,CASSFVDVNTEAFF
many,TRBJ1-5,TRBV6-6,TRBD1,TGTGCCAGCAGTTCCCGGGACAGGCCTAACAATCAGCCCCAGCATTTT,CASSSRDRPNNQPQHF
many,TRBJ1-1,TRBV29-1,.,TGCAGCGTTGTGGGCACTGAAGCTTTCTTT,CSVVGTEAFF
.,TRBJ2-2,TRBV6-5,.,TGTGCCAGCAGTTATGGCAGGGAGGCCGGGGAGCTGTTTTTT,CASSYGREAGELFF
once,TRBJ2-1,TRBV7-6,.,TGTGCCAGCAGCTTGTGGACGGGCACCTACAATGAGCAGTTCTTC,CASSLWTGTYNEQFF
many,TRBJ2-4,TRBV4-2,.,TGTGCCAGCAGCCAAGGGGGGGGCTCGACCAAAAACATTCAGTACTTC,CASSQGGGSTKNIQYF